The TCR beta chain described here comes from a study of blood T cells in healthy people across ages. Healthy individuals of Caucasian origin from Russia, aged roughly 6 to 90, served as donors. Together with a sample-barcoded 5' primer, a J-beta primer mix was included in a second PCR lasting roughly 6 to 12 cycles. MiXCR was run by TCRdb on the 5' RACE reads, yielding one entry per CDR3 protein. The sample contains nearly 800,000 distinct CDR3 sequences, roughly 25% of which appear only once. Germline CDR1 is SGHAT and CDR2 is FQNNGV. The CDR3 is 22 residues long. V was clipped by 2 bases and J by 0 bases, with 28 bases between them. The same data also contributed to another study, on T cells of mothers and their children.

Input material: blood. The rearrangement links TRBV11-2 to TRBJ1-4; TRBD1 might be the D (5 bases). This sequence originates from a boy younger than 18 in good health. The CDR3 bases are TGTGCCAGCAGCTTACGAGGGAGGGGCGGACTACCTTCGTCGGCAACTAATGAAAAACTGTTTTTT. It yields the protein CASSLRGRGGLPSSATNEKLFF.